This T cell receptor beta chain was identified in a study of cytomegalovirus exposure and HLA in healthy donors. Notes on the study in general: The study listed 164 cytomegalovirus-associated TCR beta chains. Many donors carried some public TCRs, although rarity characterized most TCR sequences. Prior analysis indicated that the majority of TCR beta V segments exhibited productivity approximately 87% or approximately 30% of the time.

As for this clone: Its antigen remains unidentified.

Vbeta (60) and Jbeta (13) primers were used in the PCR. Libraries were prepared by immunoSEQ multiplex PCR; TCRdb keeps only in-frame clonotypes and omits some of them. The table lists 95,000 to 150,000 clones, 65% to 80% of them singletons. Germline assignment: CDR1 GTSNPN and CDR2 SVGIG (reference sequence). Trimming shortened V by 3 bases and J by 4 bases, and 13 bases separated the two germline ends. This CDR3 has 13 residues. Source material: PBMCs. The receptor was isolated from a woman aged 55-75 years in good health and CMV-seropositive. The rearrangement links TRBV30 to TRBJ2-7, with D perhaps matching TRBD2 (5 bases). CDR3 loop: CAWSGVGSYEQYF. The DNA of the CDR3 is TGTGCCTGGAGCGGGGTAGGATCTTACGAGCAGTACTTC.